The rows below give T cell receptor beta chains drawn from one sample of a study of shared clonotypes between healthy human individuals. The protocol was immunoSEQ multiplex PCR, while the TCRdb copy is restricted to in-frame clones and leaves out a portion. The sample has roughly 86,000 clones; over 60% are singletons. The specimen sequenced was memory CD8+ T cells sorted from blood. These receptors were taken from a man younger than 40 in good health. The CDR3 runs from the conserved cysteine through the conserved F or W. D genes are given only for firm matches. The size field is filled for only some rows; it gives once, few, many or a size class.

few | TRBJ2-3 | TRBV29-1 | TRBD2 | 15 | CSVGTSGSDTDTQYF | TGCAGCGTTGGGACTAGCGGGAGCGACACAGATACGCAGTATTTT
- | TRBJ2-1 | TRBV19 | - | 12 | CASRINIGEQFF | TGTGCCAGTAGAATCAACATCGGTGAGCAGTTCTTC
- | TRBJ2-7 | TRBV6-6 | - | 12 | CASRPDSYEQYF | TGTGCCAGCCGACCCGACAGCTACGAGCAGTACTTC
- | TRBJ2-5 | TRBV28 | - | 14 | CASSPTETQEAQYF | TGTGCCAGCAGCCCAACAGAAACTCAAGAGGCCCAGTACTTC
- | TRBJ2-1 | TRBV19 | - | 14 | CASSGPFSYNEQFF | TGTGCCAGTAGTGGGCCCTTCTCCTACAATGAGCAGTTCTTC
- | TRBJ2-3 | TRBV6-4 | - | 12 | CASSDGTDTQYF | TGTGCCAGCAGTGACGGGACAGATACGCAGTATTTT
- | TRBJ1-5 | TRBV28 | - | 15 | CASSLFGGPHQPQHF | TGTGCCAGCAGTTTATTCGGCGGCCCTCATCAGCCCCAGCATTTT
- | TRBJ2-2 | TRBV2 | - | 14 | CASEVVTNTGELFF | TGTGCCAGCGAGGTAGTAACGAACACCGGGGAGCTGTTTTTT
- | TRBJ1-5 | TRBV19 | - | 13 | CASQGQTNTAQHF | TGTGCCAGCCAAGGACAGACGAATACGGCCCAGCATTTT
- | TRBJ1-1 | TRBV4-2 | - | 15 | CASIAGPDLNTEAFF | TGTGCCAGCATTGCAGGTCCGGACCTGAACACTGAAGCTTTCTTT
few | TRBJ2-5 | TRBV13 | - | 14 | CASSSNRKWETQYF | TGTGCCAGCAGCTCAAATAGAAAGTGGGAGACCCAGTACTTC
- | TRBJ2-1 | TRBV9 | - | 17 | CASSPSRGRPDYNEQFF | TGTGCCAGCAGCCCCAGCAGGGGACGGCCGGACTACAATGAGCAGTTCTTC